A selection of T cell receptor beta chains follows, all from one sample in a study of cytomegalovirus exposure and HLA in healthy donors. Generated by immunoSEQ multiplex PCR, the TCRdb table keeps only in-frame clones and is missing some. The sample consists of about 84,000 clones, more than 50% of them appearing once. The sample was PBMCs. The receptors were gathered from a woman in her forties in good health and CMV-seropositive. Both conserved end residues are part of each CDR3. The order of the fields is D gene, V gene, clone size, J gene, CDR3 DNA, CDR3 protein. A D gene is named only where the DNA matches it firmly. The listing skips clone size in some rows; elsewhere it reads once, few, many or a size class.

D gene: NA
V gene: TRBV9
clone size: few
J gene: TRBJ1-2
CDR3 DNA: TGTGCCAGCAGCCTCCACCCCGACAGTCTTGGCTACACCTTC
CDR3 protein: CASSLHPDSLGYTF

D gene: NA
V gene: TRBV4-2
clone size: NA
J gene: TRBJ1-1
CDR3 DNA: TGTGCCAGCAGCCACACCCAGGGGTTCGGCACTGAAGCTTTCTTT
CDR3 protein: CASSHTQGFGTEAFF

D gene: TRBD2
V gene: TRBV4-1
clone size: few
J gene: TRBJ2-1
CDR3 DNA: TGCGCCAGCAGCCCAGAAGGGACTAGCGGGAGCGACAATGAGCAGTTCTTC
CDR3 protein: CASSPEGTSGSDNEQFF

D gene: NA
V gene: TRBV18
clone size: NA
J gene: TRBJ1-1
CDR3 DNA: TGTGCCAGCTCAACAACAGACAGGAACACTGAAGCTTTCTTT
CDR3 protein: CASSTTDRNTEAFF

D gene: TRBD1
V gene: TRBV18
clone size: NA
J gene: TRBJ2-2
CDR3 DNA: TGTGCCAGCTCACCATTAGGGACAGGACACAGTGCCGCGAACACCGGGGAGCTGTTTTTT
CDR3 protein: CASSPLGTGHSAANTGELFF

D gene: TRBD1
V gene: TRBV6-1
clone size: NA
J gene: TRBJ1-5
CDR3 DNA: TGTGCCAGCAGTGAAAAGAGACAGGGCCTAGGCAATCAGCCCCAGCATTTT
CDR3 protein: CASSEKRQGLGNQPQHF

D gene: NA
V gene: TRBV7-6
clone size: once
J gene: TRBJ1-2
CDR3 DNA: TGTGCCAGCAGCCCGCAGGGGAACTATGGCTACACCTTC
CDR3 protein: CASSPQGNYGYTF

D gene: TRBD2
V gene: TRBV7-2
clone size: NA
J gene: TRBJ2-3
CDR3 DNA: TGTGCCAGCAGCTTGAAACTAGCGGGAGGGCCGGGTACGCAGTATTTT
CDR3 protein: CASSLKLAGGPGTQYF

D gene: TRBD2
V gene: TRBV30
clone size: NA
J gene: TRBJ2-7
CDR3 DNA: TGTGCCTGGAGCGTCCCCCTGGCTAGCGGTCCCTACGAGCAGTACTTC
CDR3 protein: CAWSVPLASGPYEQYF

D gene: NA
V gene: TRBV9
clone size: NA
J gene: TRBJ1-5
CDR3 DNA: TGTGCCAGCAGCCCGGGAGACCTGGCGGGTCAGCCCCAGCATTTT
CDR3 protein: CASSPGDLAGQPQHF

D gene: TRBD1
V gene: TRBV28
clone size: few
J gene: TRBJ1-3
CDR3 DNA: TGTGCCAGCAGCCGACAGGGGCCTGGAAACACCATATATTTT
CDR3 protein: CASSRQGPGNTIYF

D gene: TRBD2
V gene: TRBV7-8
clone size: once
J gene: TRBJ2-1
CDR3 DNA: TGTGCCAGCAGCAAGGTTGGACTAGCGGGATACAATGAGCAGTTCTTC
CDR3 protein: CASSKVGLAGYNEQFF

D gene: TRBD1
V gene: TRBV27
clone size: NA
J gene: TRBJ2-5
CDR3 DNA: TGTGCCAGCAGTTTAGGCAAGGGACAGGGGTCGGAGACCCAGTACTTC
CDR3 protein: CASSLGKGQGSETQYF

D gene: NA
V gene: TRBV10-3
clone size: NA
J gene: TRBJ1-1
CDR3 DNA: TGTGCCATCTCCCTAGGGGGGGCGCGTCCGAACACTGAAGCTTTCTTT
CDR3 protein: CAISLGGARPNTEAFF

D gene: NA
V gene: TRBV27
clone size: once
J gene: TRBJ2-1
CDR3 DNA: TGTGCCAGCAGTAAGTTGGACTCCCCTAGTTTTAGTTATGAGCAGTTCTTC
CDR3 protein: CASSKLDSPSFSYEQFF

D gene: TRBD1
V gene: TRBV5-1
clone size: NA
J gene: TRBJ2-7
CDR3 DNA: TGCGCCAGCAGCTTGGGGACAGGAGTCTCCTACGAGCAGTACTTC
CDR3 protein: CASSLGTGVSYEQYF

D gene: TRBD1
V gene: TRBV11-1
clone size: NA
J gene: TRBJ1-2
CDR3 DNA: TGTGCCAGCAGCTCCAGGGGGTCCAACTATGGCTACACCTTC
CDR3 protein: CASSSRGSNYGYTF

D gene: NA
V gene: TRBV2
clone size: few
J gene: TRBJ2-1
CDR3 DNA: TGTGCCAGCAGTGTAGAGGACAATGAGCAGTTCTTC
CDR3 protein: CASSVEDNEQFF

D gene: NA
V gene: TRBV28
clone size: few
J gene: TRBJ1-2
CDR3 DNA: TGTGCCAGCAGTTTTGGGGGGGGTTATGGCTACACCTTC
CDR3 protein: CASSFGGGYGYTF

D gene: NA
V gene: TRBV2
clone size: NA
J gene: TRBJ1-1
CDR3 DNA: TGTGCCAGCAGTGGTCCGGGGGTGAACACTGAAGATTTCTTT
CDR3 protein: CASSGPGVNTEDFF

D gene: TRBD2
V gene: TRBV11-3
clone size: few
J gene: TRBJ2-2
CDR3 DNA: TGTGCCAGCAGCTCAACTCCGGGACTAGCGGGAGGGAAAAACACCGGGGAGCTGTTTTTT
CDR3 protein: CASSSTPGLAGGKNTGELFF

D gene: TRBD2
V gene: TRBV6-6
clone size: NA
J gene: TRBJ2-1
CDR3 DNA: TGTGCCAGCAGTGGGACTAGCGGGAACATCTACAATGAGCAGTTCTTC
CDR3 protein: CASSGTSGNIYNEQFF

D gene: TRBD1
V gene: TRBV2
clone size: NA
J gene: TRBJ1-2
CDR3 DNA: TGTGCCAGCAGTGTAGCCCCAGGGGGAGGTTATGGCTACACCTTC
CDR3 protein: CASSVAPGGGYGYTF

D gene: NA
V gene: TRBV7-9
clone size: few
J gene: TRBJ1-1
CDR3 DNA: TGTGCCAGCAGCTTACAGGTTACCAACACTGAAGCTTTCTTT
CDR3 protein: CASSLQVTNTEAFF

D gene: TRBD1
V gene: TRBV18
clone size: NA
J gene: TRBJ1-1
CDR3 DNA: TGTGCCAGCTCATGGGACAGGGAGGGCACTGAAGCTTTCTTT
CDR3 protein: CASSWDREGTEAFF

D gene: NA
V gene: TRBV18
clone size: NA
J gene: TRBJ2-7
CDR3 DNA: TGTGCCAGCTCACCCTCCGGGACAAGCTACGAGCAGTACTTC
CDR3 protein: CASSPSGTSYEQYF

D gene: NA
V gene: TRBV6-1
clone size: NA
J gene: TRBJ2-4
CDR3 DNA: TGTGCCAGCAGTGAAGGCGCAGGGGCGAACCAGATTAAGTACTTC
CDR3 protein: CASSEGAGANQIKYF

D gene: NA
V gene: TRBV7-8
clone size: few
J gene: TRBJ1-4
CDR3 DNA: TGTGCCAGCAGCTTAGTACGGTCAACTAATGAAAAACTGTTTTTT
CDR3 protein: CASSLVRSTNEKLFF

D gene: NA
V gene: TRBV9
clone size: NA
J gene: TRBJ2-1
CDR3 DNA: TGTGCCAGCAGCGCGCCGGGAAGCTTGTACAATGAGCAGTTCTTC
CDR3 protein: CASSAPGSLYNEQFF

D gene: TRBD1
V gene: TRBV5-6
clone size: NA
J gene: TRBJ2-3
CDR3 DNA: TGTGCCAGCAGCCGGGACAGCCGAGATACGCAGTATTTT
CDR3 protein: CASSRDSRDTQYF

D gene: NA
V gene: TRBV7-9
clone size: NA
J gene: TRBJ2-3
CDR3 DNA: TGTGCCAGCAGCTTAGGACAGATCTATGGCACAGATACGCAGTATTTT
CDR3 protein: CASSLGQIYGTDTQYF

D gene: NA
V gene: TRBV6-5
clone size: many
J gene: TRBJ1-4
CDR3 DNA: TGTGCCAGCAGTTGGGGGGTCGGGGGTTCTAATGAAAAACTGTTTTTT
CDR3 protein: CASSWGVGGSNEKLFF

D gene: TRBD2
V gene: TRBV14
clone size: NA
J gene: TRBJ2-1
CDR3 DNA: TGTGCCAGCAGCCAAGAGGGGGCTAGCGGGAGGCTCGGTTTGGGCAATGAGCAGTTCTTC
CDR3 protein: CASSQEGASGRLGLGNEQFF

D gene: NA
V gene: TRBV7-6
clone size: NA
J gene: TRBJ1-5
CDR3 DNA: TGTGCCAGCAGCTTAGGCCACAGAGGCAATCAGCCCCAGCATTTT
CDR3 protein: CASSLGHRGNQPQHF

D gene: TRBD2
V gene: TRBV6-1
clone size: NA
J gene: TRBJ2-7
CDR3 DNA: TGTGCCAGCAGTAAAACTAGCGGGAGAATCTACGAGCAGTACTTC
CDR3 protein: CASSKTSGRIYEQYF

D gene: TRBD2
V gene: TRBV27
clone size: NA
J gene: TRBJ2-7
CDR3 DNA: TGTGCCAGCAGACCCTCATCCGGGACTAGCGGGAGGTACGAGCAGTACTTC
CDR3 protein: CASRPSSGTSGRYEQYF

D gene: NA
V gene: TRBV25-1
clone size: NA
J gene: TRBJ2-7
CDR3 DNA: TGTGCCAGCAGTAACAACTACGAGCAGTACTTC
CDR3 protein: CASSNNYEQYF

D gene: TRBD1
V gene: TRBV7-9
clone size: NA
J gene: TRBJ2-7
CDR3 DNA: TGTGCCAGCAGCTTCACACTCGGACAGGGGGCCAAAGACTACGAGCAGTACTTC
CDR3 protein: CASSFTLGQGAKDYEQYF

D gene: TRBD2
V gene: TRBV15
clone size: NA
J gene: TRBJ2-3
CDR3 DNA: TGTGCCACCAGCAGTTTCGGGGCGGGAGGAGATACGCAGTATTTT
CDR3 protein: CATSSFGAGGDTQYF

D gene: NA
V gene: TRBV4-1
clone size: NA
J gene: TRBJ2-1
CDR3 DNA: TGCGCCAGCAGCCAAGAGGACTACTCCTACAATGAGCAGTTCTTC
CDR3 protein: CASSQEDYSYNEQFF

D gene: TRBD1
V gene: TRBV4-3
clone size: NA
J gene: TRBJ1-1
CDR3 DNA: TGCGCCAGCAGCCCAGGACAGGGGAGAACTGAAGCTTTCTTT
CDR3 protein: CASSPGQGRTEAFF

D gene: NA
V gene: TRBV10-3
clone size: few
J gene: TRBJ2-3
CDR3 DNA: TGTGCCACCGCGGACAGGGAGGGATCAGATACGCAGTATTTT
CDR3 protein: CATADREGSDTQYF

D gene: TRBD1
V gene: TRBV11-2
clone size: NA
J gene: TRBJ2-1
CDR3 DNA: TGTGCCAGCAGCTTCGGGACAGGGCACAATGAGCAGTTCTTC
CDR3 protein: CASSFGTGHNEQFF

D gene: TRBD2
V gene: TRBV5-4
clone size: NA
J gene: TRBJ2-7
CDR3 DNA: TGTGCCAGCAGCTCTCTCTCCGGGACTAGCGTCGAGCAGTACTTC
CDR3 protein: CASSSLSGTSVEQYF

D gene: NA
V gene: TRBV19
clone size: NA
J gene: TRBJ1-3
CDR3 DNA: TGTGCCAGTAGTTGCGGAGGGAGGGCCATATATTTT
CDR3 protein: CASSCGGRAIYF

D gene: NA
V gene: TRBV7-2
clone size: NA
J gene: TRBJ2-1
CDR3 DNA: TGTGCCAGCAGCTTAGCGGAGTACAATGAGCAGTTCTTC
CDR3 protein: CASSLAEYNEQFF

D gene: NA
V gene: TRBV11-2
clone size: NA
J gene: TRBJ2-7
CDR3 DNA: TGTGCCAGCAGCTTTTTGAGGGGGAGGGACTACGAGCAGTACTTC
CDR3 protein: CASSFLRGRDYEQYF